These 10 T cell receptor beta chains were all obtained from the same sample, sequenced in a study of blood T cell repertoires in COVID-19. Only in-frame clones appear in the TCRdb table, and some are missing; sequencing was by immunoSEQ multiplex PCR. The sample includes approximately 89,000 clones, roughly 78% of them seen just once. The sequenced material came from peripheral blood. Receptor source: an elderly woman with acute or convalescent COVID-19.

The J gene is TRBJ2-1, the V gene TRBV5-6; TRBD2 aligns across 8 bases. The CDR3 loop spans 15 amino acids. The J segment lost 0 bases and the V segment lost 4 bases, leaving 3 bases of the junction unmatched. The germline gives CDR1 SGHDT, CDR2 YYEEEE. The CDR3 bases are TGTGCCAGCAGCCCACTAGCGGACTCCTACAATGAGCAGTTCTTC. Translating it yields CASSPLADSYNEQFF.

V usage is TRBV5-1 and J usage is TRBJ2-7, with D unclear. This CDR3 is 14 amino acids long. Trimming pared 0 bases from V and 2 bases from J, leaving 9 bases between. Germline assignment: CDR1 SGHRS and CDR2 YFSETQ. The CDR3 here is CASSLGAVTYEQYF. Written as DNA, the CDR3 is TGCGCCAGCAGCTTGGGGGCAGTAACCTACGAGCAGTACTTC.

This CDR3 reads CASSLVGQTQETQYF. CDR3 nucleotide sequence: TGTGCCAGCAGCTTAGTGGGCCAGACGCAAGAGACCCAGTACTTC. The chain links TRBV7-2 to TRBJ2-5; D gene unclear. The V gene lost 1 base and the J gene lost 2 bases, with 11 bases spanning the gap. CDR3 length: 15 amino acids. Germline V lookup: CDR1 SGHTA, CDR2 FQGNSA.

There are a few counts of this clone. This rearrangement joins TRBV18 to TRBJ2-7; the D gene is possibly TRBD2 (6 bases). Germline CDR1 is KGHSH and CDR2 is LQKENI. The CDR3 is 15 amino acids. Trimming shortened V by 3 bases and J by 4 bases, and 16 bases separated the two germline ends. The CDR3 DNA sequence: TGTGCCAGCTCACCCATAAGCGCGGGGCTATACGAGCAGTACTTC. Its protein is CASSPISAGLYEQYF.

This clone came up many times. This chain uses TRBV30 with TRBJ2-2; TRBD1 matches 9 bases. Germline CDR1 and CDR2: GTSNPN and SVGIG (reference sequence). This CDR3 spans 15 amino acids. V shed 4 bases and J 6 bases; nucleotides not matched to a gene: 9. CDR3 sequence (DNA): TGTGCCTGGAAATGGGGACAGGGTTTCGCCGGGGAGCTGTTTTTT. Its translation is CAWKWGQGFAGELFF.

This clone came up once. This rearrangement joins TRBV2 to TRBJ1-2; 9 bases match TRBD1. V shed 6 bases and J 3 bases; nucleotides not matched to a gene: 8. Germline CDR1 and CDR2: SNHLY and FYNNEI. This CDR3 has 15 residues. The CDR3 is CASRPWTGEDYGYTF. In DNA, the CDR3 is TGTGCCAGCAGACCCTGGACAGGGGAAGACTATGGCTACACCTTC.

The rearrangement uses TRBV29-1 and TRBJ2-7; 9 nucleotides align to TRBD1. This CDR3 contains 14 residues. J gave up 3 bases and V 6 bases, and 9 bases lay outside the gene matches. Per germline, CDR1 SQVTM and CDR2 ANQGSEA. CDR3 nucleotide sequence: TGCAGCGTACGTGGACAGGGGAAAATCTACGAGCAGTACTTC. This codes for CSVRGQGKIYEQYF.

The V and J genes are TRBV19 and TRBJ2-7; the match to TRBD1 covers 7 bases. From germline, CDR1 is LNHDA and CDR2 SQIVND (reference sequence). The CDR3 spans 17 residues. Trimming at V came to 4 bases and at J to 0 bases, leaving 12 bases not matched to a gene. CDR3 residues: CASSNIPTGDLSYEQYF. The CDR3 region has the DNA TGTGCCAGTAGTAATATCCCTACAGGGGACCTCTCCTACGAGCAGTACTTC. Full variable domain (remainder filled in from reference TRBV19 and TRBJ2-7): DGGITQSPKYLFRKEGQNVTLSCEQNLNHDAMYWYRQDPGQGLRLIYYSQIVNDFQKGDIAEGYSVSREKKESFPLTVTSAQKNPTAFYLCASSNIPTGDLSYEQYFGPGTRLTVT.

The chain employs TRBV5-1 and TRBJ2-1; 7 positions agree with TRBD2. This CDR3 comprises 16 residues. Germline lookup yields CDR1 SGHRS and CDR2 YFSETQ. Unmatched junction bases numbered 7, after V lost 2 bases and J lost 2 bases. The CDR3 region has the DNA TGCGCCAGCAGCTTTACGACTAGCCCCACCTACAATGAGCAGTTCTTC. This translates into CASSFTTSPTYNEQFF.

The chain carries TRBV6-5 and TRBJ1-6, with TRBD1 matching 8 bases. Unmatched junction bases numbered 9, after V lost 7 bases and J lost 7 bases. CDR1 is MNHEY, CDR2 SVGAGI, per germline. This CDR3 has 15 residues. DNA for the CDR3: TGTGCCAGCAAGGACAGGGCCGTTTCGAATTCACCCCTCCACTTT. Encoded protein: CASKDRAVSNSPLHF.